This T cell receptor (beta chain) was recovered during a study of T-cell reconstitution after alpha-beta-depleted transplantation in children. The authors prepared the TCRbeta library with unique molecular identifiers. MiXCR was run by TCRdb on the PCR reads, yielding one entry per CDR3 protein. The sample shows over 550,000 distinct CDR3 sequences, about 10% of them seen only once. This clonotype has just a few counts. Trimming took off 4 bases at V and 3 bases at J, with 6 bases between the two ends. This CDR3 has 11 amino acids. Germline-derived CDR1 and CDR2 are DFQATT and SNEGSKA (reference sequence).

The V gene is TRBV20-1, the J gene TRBJ1-2; D remains ambiguous. The TCR comes from a human donor who donated a stem cell graft to a child with acute myeloid leukemia. This sample comprised PBMCs from the stem cell graft donor, obtained from the stem cell graft. Written as DNA, the CDR3 is TGCAGTGCTACCATCGACTATGGCTACACCTTC. Its translation is CSATIDYGYTF.